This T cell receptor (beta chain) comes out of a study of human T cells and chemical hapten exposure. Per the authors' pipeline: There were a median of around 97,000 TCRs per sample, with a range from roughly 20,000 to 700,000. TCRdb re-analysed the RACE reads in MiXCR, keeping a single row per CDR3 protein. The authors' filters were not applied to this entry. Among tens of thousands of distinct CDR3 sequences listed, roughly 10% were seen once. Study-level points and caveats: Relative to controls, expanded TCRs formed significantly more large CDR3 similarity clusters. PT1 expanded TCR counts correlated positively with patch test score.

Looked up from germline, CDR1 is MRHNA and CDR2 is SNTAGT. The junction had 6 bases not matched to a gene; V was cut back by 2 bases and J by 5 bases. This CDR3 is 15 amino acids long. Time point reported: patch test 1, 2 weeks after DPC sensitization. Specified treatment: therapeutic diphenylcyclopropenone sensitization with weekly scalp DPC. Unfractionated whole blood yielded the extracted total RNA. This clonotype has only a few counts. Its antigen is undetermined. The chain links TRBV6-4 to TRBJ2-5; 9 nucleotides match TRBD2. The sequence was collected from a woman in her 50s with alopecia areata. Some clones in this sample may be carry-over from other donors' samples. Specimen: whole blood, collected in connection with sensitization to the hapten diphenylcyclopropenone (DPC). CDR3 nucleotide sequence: TGTGCCAGCAGTGACGGTGCGGGAGGGATGGAGACCCAGTACTTC. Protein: CASSDGAGGMETQYF.